This TCR beta chain was recorded in a study of shared clonotypes between healthy human individuals (dated by TCRdb to 2019 to 2021). General notes on the study: Two women and a few men aged 18 to 49 years were included in the cohort. Per donor, three plates each were used for CD4 naive and CD4 memory, two for CD8 naive, and one for CD8 memory. To estimate repertoire size and how much clonotypes are shared between individuals, the study performed deep sequencing of blood TCR repertoires from roughly five healthy adults. Per donor, leukapheresis produced somewhere between about 0.9 and 10 billion PBMCs. Different laboratories and diverse techniques were used to prepare libraries and sequence TCR repertoires, to increase sequencing depth and limit assay-specific biases.

A single count supports this clone. Its specific antigen is unknown. Base qualities were left out, and no much larger clone turns up one base away. TCR CDR3 regions were amplified from genomic DNA by multiplex PCR using the deep immunoSEQ assay. Extracted genomic DNA from each cell subset was distributed evenly across all wells of several immunoSEQ 96-well plates, and each plate was treated as a replicate. For sorted subsets, about 0.2 ug genomic DNA, equal to 25,000 to 35,000 T cell genomes, was loaded into each replicate PCR. Purified libraries were measured with a Qubit 3.0 fluorometer, size-checked on a Bioanalyzer 2100, and measured again with the KAPA Library Quantification kit. Every immunoSEQ 96-well plate was sequenced on a dedicated single-read 150-cycle Illumina NextSeq 550 flow cell. The paper's data handling went like this. Because only junctional sequences without quality scores were contained in the immunoSEQ output, filtering matching that applied to full-length reads could not be performed. To assign V/J genes and CDR3, sequences were annotated against IMGT germline references using PyIR, a Python wrapper for IgBLAST v1.9. Reads were filtered out if the reads had weak V/J assignments (E-value above 1e-6), no CDR3, stop codons, out-of-frame junctions, or ambiguous translated residues. V3J clonotypes were defined by identical inferred V gene, J gene, and CDR3 amino acid sequence. Percentage overlap between repertoires was calculated by dividing the number of shared unique clonotypes by the size of the smaller repertoire. Repertoire richness was assessed with RTK rarefaction, the Chao1 estimator, and Recon v2.1 estimates of unobserved clonotypes. Generation probabilities were computed with OLGA for all TCRbeta clonotypes obtained by the gDNA method from several donors. TCRdb took over this immuneACCESS table, retaining in-frame rearrangements with V and J assigned. Such tables are incomplete; in checked studies, under half of the missing clones stem from an unresolved V gene, and the remainder is unexplained. The D gene and trimming were derived from the DNA, and the V and J assignments and clone size from that table. This sample lists 2 million to 2.5 million clones; over 85% were detected once. The top ten hold 0.36% of the sample.

The donors were healthy, HIV-negative adults with no recently reported acute infections or vaccinations. All donors were Caucasian adults living in Nashville, Tennessee, USA. CD4+ T cells were enriched by magnetic negative selection; naive cells were then positively selected on CD45RA, and the negative fraction formed the memory subset. Blood was collected by leukapheresis, and PBMCs were isolated by Ficoll-Histopaque density gradient centrifugation and then cryopreserved in liquid nitrogen vapor phase. Analytical flow cytometry was used to check the purity and quantity of every magnetically sorted T cell population. Each sorted fraction had its genomic DNA isolated and then quantified by UV absorbance on a Nanodrop 2000c. From the germline V gene, CDR1 is SGDLS and CDR2 is YYNGEE. The CDR3 runs 13 amino acids, cysteine and phenylalanine included. This entry keeps only the CDR3 DNA: 39 bases, framed from base 1. Clipping removes 1 base from V and 6 bases from J, with 3 as the unmatched junction base count.

Study-wide conclusions, independent of this receptor: Based on pairwise subsampling, the degree of clonotype sharing among donors was expected to be affected by sequencing depth. The small number of donors limited the genetic and exposure-history diversity represented. Compared with non-shared clonotypes, the clonotypes found in all four sorted-subset donors had higher generation probabilities. Across a few donors, about 4.5% of naive CD4, approximately 4% of naive CD8, roughly 2.3% of memory CD4, and about 0.4% of memory CD8 clonotypes were shared. Incomplete sequencing was indicated by rarefaction of sorted-subset datasets, despite the large sequencing depth. Estimated clonotype richness was generally larger for naive than for memory subsets. Only blood was sampled, and tissue TCR repertoires likely differ from those in blood.

Sequencing was performed on naive CD4+ T cells from PBMCs. This sample's cell subset or site label indicates: CD45RA+ positively selected. The V and J segments used are TRBV9 and TRBJ2-7; 8 central nucleotides agree with TRBD2. The clonotype comes from a man between 18 and 35 years old in good health. Some clones in this sample may be carry-over from other donors' samples. The CDR3 region has the sequence CASSVLSGSEQYF. The sequenced DNA is TGTGCCAGCAGCGTATTGAGCGGGAGCGAGCAGTACTTC.